Below, 17 T cell receptor beta chains from the same sample are listed, as sequenced in a study of T cells after yellow fever vaccination. A single record per CDR3 protein comes from TCRdb applying MiXCR to the 5' RACE reads. The sample includes 50,000 or so distinct CDR3 sequences, roughly 7.4% seen only once; the top ten take 28%. The sample in question was CD8+ T cells sorted from PBMCs, obtained less than 16 days after the first yellow fever vaccination. Every receptor here comes from a man aged 18 to 30 who received the YFV17D yellow fever vaccine.

As regards this clonotype: With a much larger clone just one base away, this may be a read error. The chain recombines TRBV20-1 with TRBJ1-5, with 8 bases matching TRBD1. This CDR3 is 16 amino acids long. The germline V gene has CDR1 DFQATT and CDR2 SNEGSKA (reference sequence). The CDR3 loop is CSALGQGGLSKQPQHF. The CDR3 DNA follows: TGCAGTGCTCTTGGACAGGGAGGATTGAGCAAGCAGCCCCAGCATTTT.

This clonotype came up many times. The chain recombines TRBV4-1 with TRBJ2-7, with D uncertain. The germline V gene has CDR1 MGHRA and CDR2 YSYEKL. CDR3 length: 14 amino acids. The ends were cut back, 2 bases at V and 6 bases at J, with 14 bases in the middle. In DNA form, the CDR3 reads TGCGCCAGCAGCCAACCAAAGACGGCCACCGAGCAGTACTTC. This gives the protein CASSQPKTATEQYF.

This clonotype was recorded only once. Possible read error: a much larger clone is one base away. V usage is TRBV27 and J usage is TRBJ1-5, with D maybe TRBD1 (5 bases). With 4 bases removed from V and 7 bases from J, the gap between germline ends came to 11 bases. Germline values: CDR1 MNHEY, CDR2 SMNVEV (reference sequence). The CDR3 covers 13 residues. CDR3 loop: CASSWGRSQPQHF. CDR3 in DNA: TGTGCCAGCAGTTGGGGGAGATCCCAGCCCCAGCATTTT.

In this sample, this clonotype turned up many times. V is TRBV20-1 and J is TRBJ2-1; 10 bases agree with TRBD1. Per germline, CDR1 DFQATT and CDR2 SNEGSKA (reference sequence). With 6 bases clipped from V and 0 bases from J, the junction kept 5 bases outside the gene matches. This CDR3 comprises 15 residues. CDR3 amino acids: CSARQGALSYNEQFF. The DNA for the CDR3 is TGCAGTGCCCGACAGGGGGCACTCTCCTACAATGAGCAGTTCTTC.

This clonotype showed up many times. This sequence joins TRBV27 and TRBJ1-2; TRBD1 aligns across 7 bases. V shed 5 bases and J 8 bases; nucleotides not matched to a gene: 8. Germline V lookup: CDR1 MNHEY, CDR2 SMNVEV (reference sequence). There are 13 residues in the CDR3. CDR3 loop: CASSTLRGDGYTF. CDR3 nucleotides: TGTGCCAGCAGTACGCTCAGGGGGGACGGCTACACCTTC.

This clonotype was detected ten times or more. The chain carries TRBV6-1 and TRBJ2-1; D is possibly TRBD1 (6 bases). The CDR3 sequence is 16 residues long. Germline V lookup: CDR1 MNHNS, CDR2 SASEGT. V lost 2 bases and J 2 bases, leaving 13 bases between the germline ends. CDR3 sequence reads: CASSEIGGSAYNEQFF. CDR3 nucleotides: TGTGCCAGCAGTGAAATAGGGGGTTCCGCCTACAATGAGCAGTTCTTC.

Comment on this clonotype: Since a much larger clone is just one base distant, this may be a read error. The J gene is TRBJ2-1, the V gene TRBV4-2; 7 bases map to TRBD2. There are 14 residues in the CDR3. V lost 5 bases to trimming and J lost 7 bases; unmatched junction nucleotides: 8. Looked up from germline, CDR1 is LGHNA and CDR2 is YNFKEQ. The CDR3 sequence: CASSDGRGENEQFF. The CDR3 nucleotides read TGTGCCAGCAGCGACGGACGGGGGGAGAATGAGCAGTTCTTC.

On this clonotype: A much larger clone sits a single nucleotide away, making a read error possible. The rearrangement uses TRBV24-1 and TRBJ2-5, with D possibly matching TRBD1 (6 bases). CDR1 and CDR2 from the germline V gene are KGHDR and SFDVKD. CDR3 length: 14 amino acids. V lost 4 bases to trimming and J lost 5 bases, with 13 bases between them. DNA of the CDR3: TGTGCCACCAGTGAAAGCAGGGGCCATGAGACCCAGTACTTC. Its protein is CATSESRGHETQYF.

This clonotype was recorded at least ten times. The J gene is TRBJ2-3, the V gene TRBV4-1, with 11 nucleotides matching TRBD2. The CDR3 sequence is 19 residues long. Germline V CDR1 and CDR2: MGHRA, YSYEKL. The J segment lost 4 bases and the V segment lost 0 bases, leaving 12 bases of the junction unmatched. The CDR3 DNA is TGCGCCAGCAGCCAAGAATGGGGGACACTAGCGGGGGATTCAGATACGCAGTATTTT. Its protein product is CASSQEWGTLAGDSDTQYF.

The table lists this clonotype with many counts. This chain joins TRBV11-2 and TRBJ1-1; the D is unclear. In germline, CDR1 is SGHAT, CDR2 FQNNGV. The V gene lost 1 base and the J gene lost 6 bases, with 12 bases spanning the gap. This CDR3 region has 14 residues. CDR3 nucleotides: TGTGCCAGCAGCTTAGCCCTGGACGGCCCTGAAGCTTTCTTT. This translates into CASSLALDGPEAFF.

This clonotype was seen at least ten times. The gene calls are TRBV12-3 or TRBV12-4 and TRBJ2-5, with 9 nucleotides matching TRBD1. V lost 6 bases and J lost 3; bases outside the gene matches: 8. CDR3 length: 15 amino acids. The CDR3 DNA sequence: TGTGCCAGCAGAGACTCGGACAGGGGTGAAGAGACCCAGTACTTC. It encodes CASRDSDRGEETQYF.

The sample holds many counts of this clonotype. The V and J genes are TRBV6-2 or TRBV6-3 and TRBJ1-1; D remains ambiguous. CDR3 length: 13 amino acids. V lost 5 bases, J lost 2 bases, and 9 bases lay in between. Germline loops: CDR1 MNHEY, CDR2 SVGEGT. The CDR3 sequence is CASSGYINTEAFF. In nucleotides, the CDR3 is TGTGCCAGCAGTGGATACATTAACACTGAAGCTTTCTTT.

The V and J genes are TRBV25-1 and TRBJ1-4; D is perhaps TRBD1 (5 bases). The germline V gene has CDR1 MGHDK and CDR2 SYGVNS. The CDR3 is 15 amino acids. V was clipped by 0 bases and J by 8 bases, with 13 bases between them. The DNA for the CDR3 is TGTGCCAGCAGTGAATACCGGGGGTATGAGGAAAAACTGTTTTTT. It yields the protein CASSEYRGYEEKLFF.

This clonotype was recorded at least ten times. This sequence joins TRBV12-3 or TRBV12-4 and TRBJ1-1; no reliable D call. Deletions cut 5 bases from V and 3 bases from J, with 10 bases between. The CDR3 length is 13 residues. The DNA of the CDR3 is TGTGCCAGCAGTGCCGGACCGTACACTGAAGCTTTCTTT. Translated: CASSAGPYTEAFF.

This clonotype was observed many times. The gene calls are TRBV13 and TRBJ2-1; tentatively, D is TRBD2 (6 bases). This CDR3 comprises 15 residues. Germline V gene data show CDR1 as PRHDT and CDR2 as FYEKMQ (reference sequence). V shed 0 bases and J shed 9 bases, with 15 bases lying between them. As DNA, the CDR3 is TGTGCCAGCAGCTTAGGCGGGACTGACGAGGGTGAGCAGTTCTTC. This translates into CASSLGGTDEGEQFF.

This chain joins TRBV6-2 or TRBV6-3 and TRBJ1-5; 7 positions match TRBD1. Germline V gene sequence: CDR1 MNHEY, CDR2 SVGEGT. The CDR3 totals 17 residues. After removal of 4 bases from V and 0 bases from J, the junction contained 9 bases not matched to a gene. The CDR3 spells CASSFWTGPNSNQPQHF. The CDR3 DNA reads TGTGCCAGCAGTTTCTGGACAGGCCCGAATAGCAATCAGCCCCAGCATTTT.

This clonotype was seen only a few times. The chain couples TRBV7-9 to TRBJ1-5; D might be TRBD1 (5 bases). This CDR3 has 14 amino acids. CDR1 is SEHNR, CDR2 FQNEAQ, per germline (reference sequence). With 5 bases removed from V and 0 bases from J, the gap between germline ends came to 8 bases. The CDR3 region has the DNA TGTGCCAGCAGCGGGACTGATAGCAATCAGCCCCAGCATTTT. It translates to CASSGTDSNQPQHF.